This T cell receptor beta chain was found in a study of blood T cell repertoires in COVID-19. Some clones are missing from TCRdb's copy, which holds only in-frame ones; the method was immunoSEQ multiplex PCR. The profile shows 180,000 or so clones, roughly 88% of them singletons. Germline V gene data show CDR1 as MDHEN and CDR2 as SYDVKM. CDR3 length: 14 residues. Unmatched junction bases numbered 4, after V lost 6 bases and J lost 6 bases. Cohort placement rested on clinical history that participants reported themselves. Sequenced material: PBMCs or T cells enriched from blood (not recorded which). This chain joins TRBV28 and TRBJ1-5, with 11 bases aligning to TRBD1. This TCR was sampled from a woman in her 30s who had recovered from COVID-19. The CDR3 protein is CASSGQGALQPQHF. Written as DNA, the CDR3 is TGTGCCAGCAGCGGACAGGGGGCGCTTCAGCCCCAGCATTTT.